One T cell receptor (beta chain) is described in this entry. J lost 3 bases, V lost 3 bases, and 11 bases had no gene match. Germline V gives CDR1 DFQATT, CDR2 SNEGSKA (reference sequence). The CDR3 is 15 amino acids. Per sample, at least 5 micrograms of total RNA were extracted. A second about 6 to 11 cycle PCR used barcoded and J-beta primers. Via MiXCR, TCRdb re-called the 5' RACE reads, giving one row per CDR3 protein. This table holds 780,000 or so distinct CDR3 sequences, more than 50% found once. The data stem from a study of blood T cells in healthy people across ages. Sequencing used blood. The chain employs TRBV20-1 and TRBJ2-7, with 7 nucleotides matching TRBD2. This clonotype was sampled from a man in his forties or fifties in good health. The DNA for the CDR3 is TGCAGTGCTAGGGGCTCGGGCGGGAGCGTCTACGAGCAGTACTTC. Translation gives CSARGSGGSVYEQYF.